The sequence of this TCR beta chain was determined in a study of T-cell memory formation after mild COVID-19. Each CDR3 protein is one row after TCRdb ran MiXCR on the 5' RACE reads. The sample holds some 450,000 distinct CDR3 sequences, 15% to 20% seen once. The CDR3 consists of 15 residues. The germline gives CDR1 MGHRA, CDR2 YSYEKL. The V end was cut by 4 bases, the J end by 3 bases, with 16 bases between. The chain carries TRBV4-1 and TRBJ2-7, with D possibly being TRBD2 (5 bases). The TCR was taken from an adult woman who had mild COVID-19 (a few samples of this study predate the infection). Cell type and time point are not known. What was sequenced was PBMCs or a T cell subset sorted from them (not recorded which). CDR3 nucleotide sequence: TGCGCCAGCAGCCCTCGGTGGGGAGACATCTACGAGCAGTACTTC. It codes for CASSPRWGDIYEQYF.